The rows below give T cell receptor beta chains drawn from one sample of a study of shared clonotypes between healthy human individuals. Sequencing was performed with immunoSEQ multiplex PCR; in TCRdb, only in-frame clones are kept and a portion is missing. The sample consists of fewer than 1.8 million clones, roughly 98.5% of them appearing once. Sequencing was performed on naive CD4+ T cells sorted from blood. Receptor source: a young man in good health. CDR3s leave out the opening cysteine and the closing phenylalanine or tryptophan.

v_gene: TRBV4-3; j_gene: TRBJ2-1; CDR3aa: ASSRVWTGLNEQF
v_gene: TRBV6-1; j_gene: TRBJ2-2; CDR3aa: ASSEPAGSGELF
v_gene: TRBV14; j_gene: TRBJ2-1; CDR3aa: ASSHLYNEQF
v_gene: TRBV2; j_gene: TRBJ2-7; CDR3aa: ASSEGTYSYEQY
v_gene: TRBV5-1; j_gene: TRBJ2-3; CDR3aa: ASSSIQGATDTQY
v_gene: TRBV4-3; j_gene: TRBJ2-2; CDR3aa: ASSQDPYRLNTGELF
v_gene: TRBV5-1; j_gene: TRBJ2-5; CDR3aa: ASSLIDREETQY
v_gene: TRBV10-1; j_gene: TRBJ2-7; CDR3aa: ASSESQARGYEQY
v_gene: TRBV18; j_gene: TRBJ2-3; CDR3aa: ASSSEGLAGITDTQY
v_gene: TRBV13; j_gene: TRBJ2-3; CDR3aa: ASSLVLSADTQY
v_gene: TRBV5-1; j_gene: TRBJ2-3; CDR3aa: ASSLGASGRVDTQY
v_gene: TRBV10-3; j_gene: TRBJ2-7; CDR3aa: AINPGQELYEQY
v_gene: TRBV19; j_gene: TRBJ2-3; CDR3aa: ASTLLAGHTDTQY
v_gene: TRBV15; j_gene: TRBJ2-3; CDR3aa: ATSARTGSFSTDTQY
v_gene: TRBV6-1; j_gene: TRBJ2-5; CDR3aa: ASSKNRDQETQY
v_gene: TRBV19; j_gene: TRBJ2-7; CDR3aa: ASSYGTGLKSYEQY
v_gene: TRBV27; j_gene: TRBJ2-5; CDR3aa: ASKNQGYQETQY
v_gene: TRBV11-2; j_gene: TRBJ2-1; CDR3aa: ASSLRPTSGSSYNEQF
v_gene: TRBV10-1; j_gene: TRBJ2-7; CDR3aa: ASSEQGRYEQY
v_gene: TRBV7-2; j_gene: TRBJ2-7; CDR3aa: ASSVQPSGKVSYEQY
v_gene: TRBV19; j_gene: TRBJ1-4; CDR3aa: ASSMVTAEEKLF
v_gene: TRBV28; j_gene: TRBJ1-5; CDR3aa: ASSHYRIHQPQH
v_gene: TRBV4-2; j_gene: TRBJ2-6; CDR3aa: ASSQDMNRAPISGANVLT
v_gene: TRBV6-1; j_gene: TRBJ1-2; CDR3aa: ASRTTYHYGYT
v_gene: TRBV7-9; j_gene: TRBJ2-3; CDR3aa: ASSPRGGTLSTDTQY
v_gene: TRBV7-9; j_gene: TRBJ2-1; CDR3aa: ASSLKGGGQISYNEQF
v_gene: TRBV5-4; j_gene: TRBJ2-7; CDR3aa: ASSSGQRSYEQY
v_gene: TRBV28; j_gene: TRBJ2-6; CDR3aa: ASSFGISGANVLT
v_gene: TRBV5-1; j_gene: TRBJ1-4; CDR3aa: ASSWGEPNEKLF
v_gene: TRBV15; j_gene: TRBJ2-1; CDR3aa: ATSRDQGVDQF
v_gene: TRBV11-2; j_gene: TRBJ2-1; CDR3aa: ASAVSSYNEQF
v_gene: TRBV7-2; j_gene: TRBJ2-6; CDR3aa: ASSPPGRSSGANVLT
v_gene: TRBV19; j_gene: TRBJ2-7; CDR3aa: ASSTASGSIYEQY
v_gene: TRBV7-2; j_gene: TRBJ2-7; CDR3aa: ASSLAGLAGQQY
v_gene: TRBV2; j_gene: TRBJ1-1; CDR3aa: ASSSRTSNTEAF
v_gene: TRBV18; j_gene: TRBJ2-5; CDR3aa: ASSPKQETQY
v_gene: TRBV6-1; j_gene: TRBJ1-4; CDR3aa: ASSVRLQGGEKLF
v_gene: TRBV9; j_gene: TRBJ1-1; CDR3aa: ASSVDLNTEAF
v_gene: TRBV7-3; j_gene: TRBJ2-4; CDR3aa: ASSLSPGTEAKNIQY
v_gene: TRBV7-8; j_gene: TRBJ2-1; CDR3aa: ASSFSGLAGVNEQF
v_gene: TRBV5-1; j_gene: TRBJ1-1; CDR3aa: ASSSQGAQGAF
v_gene: TRBV19; j_gene: TRBJ2-5; CDR3aa: ASSIGGRAETQY
v_gene: TRBV15; j_gene: TRBJ1-1; CDR3aa: ATSILRGRRMNTEAF
v_gene: TRBV6-1; j_gene: TRBJ1-5; CDR3aa: ASSEVAGEHQPQH